The entry below gives a single TCR beta chain sequence along with its context. Its antigen specificity is not known. Base qualities are not recorded, but no much larger clone differs from it by a single base. This sample stems from a study of beta chain features in type 1 diabetes (dated by TCRdb to the late 2010s). Turning to the overall study: Mean age, gender distribution, total cell number and subset yield were not different between patients and healthy donors. Across all samples, some 100,000,000 sorted cells were examined, and cell number per subset correlated strongly with RNA yield. The study compared the TCRB repertoires of sorted circulating CD4+ T cell subsets in recently diagnosed type 1 diabetes patients with those in matched healthy donors. Regulatory and stem cell-like memory subsets were isolated from only 8 patients and about eight healthy donors, whereas naive and central memory subsets came from all 30 or so donors.

The CDR3 has 13 amino acids, counting the end cysteine and phenylalanine. Left in the record is the CDR3 DNA by itself, 39 bases read in frame from the first base. The germline V gene provides CDR1 SGHTA and CDR2 FQGNSA. Cut back by 2 bases and 0 bases, the V and J ends lie 4 bases apart. The research as a whole found: Type 1 diabetes patients showed a moderate but significant shortening of TCRB CDR3 length in all four CD4+ subsets. Naive, central memory and regulatory TCRB repertoires appeared to be more similar among patients than among healthy donors. Because cDNA rather than genomic DNA was sequenced, highly expressing activated cells could have been over-represented, although no difference in activation and CD3 levels was found between groups. PCR may preferentially amplify shorter templates, but because patient and control samples were amplified and corrected together, any resulting skew would affect both groups equally. Because the HLA sub-analyses included only small numbers of individuals, any influence of HLA type on TCRB rearrangement was left unresolved. Patients with type 1 diabetes made fewer insertions and deleted more nucleotides at VDJ recombination sites, implying thymic rearrangement abnormalities.

Each donor gave one peripheral blood draw, approximately 120 mL on average, collected into heparinised tubes. Naive, central memory, regulatory and stem cell-like memory CD4+ T cells were sorted on a BD FACSAria II using a panel including CD45RO, CCR7, CD25, CD127, CD95 and CD27. Purity was above 95% for every sorted population. PBMCs were separated immediately by Lymphoprep density gradient centrifugation and were stained directly, without being cultured. So that batch effects would be minimized, each experiment stained and sorted samples in pairs, pairing one healthy donor with one patient. The High Capacity cDNA Reverse Transcription Kit was used to reverse transcribe all of the isolated RNA, meaning that expressed TCRB transcripts were what got sequenced. Deep immunoSEQ sequencing was performed on naive, central memory and regulatory T cell samples, with an average of roughly 3.3 million total reads per sample. After sorted cells were lysed in RLT buffer, RNA was extracted with DNase-treated RNeasy Micro or Mini kits, with the choice depending on cell number. Each cell subset was processed separately to prevent cross-contamination, with patient and healthy donor samples processed together. Using the immunoSEQ multiplex PCR, TCRB sequences were amplified from cDNA into 87-bp fragments spanning the CDR3 region. The amplicons were sequenced using the Illumina HiSeq platform. The study's own analysis went as follows. PCR bias was corrected computationally using synthetic template baselines, and reads within Hamming distance 2 were collapsed, with unmergeable singletons discarded. Reads were aligned against IMGT so that V, D and J genes, CDR3 length and insertions or deletions at six rearrangement sites could be assigned. Within each subset, clonotype counts were normalized to sorted cell number, after which true diversity and Gini coefficients were computed with the tcR R package. Repertoire sharing was quantified using the overlap coefficient calculated on TCRB nucleotide sequences. As a proxy for the pre-selection repertoire, out-of-frame TCRB sequences from naive cells were analyzed. TCRdb mirrors the immuneACCESS table, restricted to in-frame sequences. Some clones are absent from its copies; in checked studies, under half trace to an unresolved V gene, and the reason for the others is unknown. The V and J calls and clone size are taken from that table; D and trimming were inferred from the DNA. The sample data list fewer than 900,000 clones, and about 17% of these were observed just once. 0.02% to 0.03% of the sample comes from the top ten.

The chain is assembled from TRBV7-2 and TRBJ2-5, with the D segment identity uncertain. The source material was naive CD4+ T cells from blood. In light of the paper, this sample's cell subset or site label describes: true naive CD4+ T cells. This sequence was found in a woman under 30 in good health. The bases read TGTGCCAGCAGCTTAAGCCACCAAGAGACCCAGTACTTC. This sequence encodes CASSLSHQETQYF.